The sequence of this T cell receptor (beta chain) was determined in a study of blood T cell repertoires in COVID-19. The repertoire was sequenced with immunoSEQ multiplex PCR; TCRdb's copy has only in-frame clones and lacks some. The sample yields more than 85,000 clones, 75% to 85% seen once. Germline CDR1 SQVTM, CDR2 ANQGSEA. The ends lost 4 bases at V and 8 bases at J; junction bases unmatched: 4. The CDR3 contains 12 residues. This receptor was obtained from a man aged 55 to 69 with acute or convalescent COVID-19. Sequenced: peripheral blood. V is TRBV29-1 and J is TRBJ1-2, with TRBD1 matching over 10 bases. CDR3 nucleotide sequence: TGCAGCGTTGGTGGGACAGGGGAAGGCTACACCTTC. Encoded protein: CSVGGTGEGYTF.